These T cell receptor beta chains were read from a single sample in a study of OX40 agonist ivuxolimab in advanced cancers. Assay: immunoSEQ multiplex PCR; the TCRdb copy retains only in-frame clones and omits some. Among approximately 58,000 clones listed, over 65% were seen once. Material: CD4+ or CD8+ T cells sorted from blood, obtained in a trial of the OX40 agonist ivuxolimab. Source of these receptors: an adult with an advanced solid tumor such as melanoma, head and neck, liver or kidney cancer. CDR3s include the opening cysteine and the closing phenylalanine or tryptophan. D genes are given only for firm matches. The listing skips clone size in some rows; elsewhere it reads once, few, many or a size class.

len	v_gene	abundance	d_gene	j_gene	CDR3aa	CDR3nt
15	TRBV7-6	.	TRBD1	TRBJ1-4	CASSFHRGVNEKLFF	TGTGCCAGCAGCTTTCACAGGGGGGTTAATGAAAAACTGTTTTTT
11	TRBV20-1	.	.	TRBJ1-3	CSATSGNTIYF	TGCAGTGCTACCAGTGGAAACACCATATATTTT
13	TRBV15	.	.	TRBJ1-2	CATSSRAGYGYTF	TGTGCCACCAGCAGCAGGGCAGGGTATGGCTACACCTTC
12	TRBV2	.	.	TRBJ1-2	CASAGAGYGYTF	TGTGCCAGCGCAGGGGCTGGCTATGGCTACACCTTC
15	TRBV30	.	.	TRBJ2-7	CAFQGDYSGTYEQYF	TGTGCCTTCCAGGGGGACTATAGCGGTACCTACGAGCAGTACTTC
21	TRBV9	.	TRBD2	TRBJ2-5	CASSDNPRLAGVGSTGETQYF	TGTGCCAGCAGTGATAACCCTCGACTAGCGGGAGTAGGTTCAACGGGAGAGACCCAGTACTTC
15	TRBV5-1	.	.	TRBJ1-6	CASSDPRDDNSPLHF	TGCGCCAGCAGCGACCCCAGGGACGACAATTCACCCCTCCACTTT
17	TRBV7-2	.	.	TRBJ1-1	CASSLQSYGGRNTEAFF	TGTGCCAGCAGCTTACAGTCCTACGGGGGCCGGAACACTGAAGCTTTCTTT
16	TRBV28	.	.	TRBJ1-4	CASSLDGRTTNEKLFF	TGTGCCAGCAGTTTAGACGGGCGCACAACTAATGAAAAACTGTTTTTT
12	TRBV7-2	.	.	TRBJ2-7	CASSRTRGEQYF	TGTGCCAGCAGCAGGACTAGGGGGGAGCAGTACTTC
13	TRBV27	.	.	TRBJ1-2	CASSPYVDYGYTF	TGTGCCAGCAGTCCCTATGTTGACTATGGCTACACCTTC
14	TRBV5-1	.	.	TRBJ2-5	CASSTGRTQETQYF	TGCGCCAGCAGCACGGGACGGACGCAAGAGACCCAGTACTTC
13	TRBV30	once	TRBD1	TRBJ2-7	CAWRRTGEYEQYF	TGTGCCTGGAGAAGGACAGGGGAGTACGAGCAGTACTTC
14	TRBV7-7	.	.	TRBJ2-5	CASTPGRLQETQYF	TGTGCTAGCACTCCGGGTCGGCTTCAAGAGACCCAGTACTTC
10	TRBV6-4	.	.	TRBJ1-1	CRTVGTEAFF	TGTCGGACAGTCGGAACTGAAGCTTTCTTT
15	TRBV11-3	once	.	TRBJ2-2	CASSGGQSNTGELFF	TGTGCCAGCAGCGGCGGACAGTCGAACACCGGGGAGCTGTTTTTT
16	TRBV7-8	few	TRBD2	TRBJ2-1	CASSPSIAGLINEQFF	TGTGCCAGCAGCCCCTCAATAGCGGGTTTGATTAATGAGCAGTTCTTC
17	TRBV7-2	few	.	TRBJ2-2	CASSPLSVVANTGELFF	TGTGCCAGCAGCCCTCTCAGCGTCGTAGCGAACACCGGGGAGCTGTTTTTT
16	TRBV19	.	.	TRBJ2-1	CASSVQAGRSYNEQFF	TGTGCCAGTAGTGTCCAAGCTGGGCGCTCCTACAATGAGCAGTTCTTC
19	TRBV7-3	.	TRBD2	TRBJ2-1	CASSLSSPGLAGGSNEQFF	TGTGCCAGCAGCTTAAGTAGTCCGGGACTAGCGGGAGGGTCGAATGAGCAGTTCTTC
14	TRBV7-2	.	TRBD1	TRBJ1-2	CASGDRTGGHGYTF	TGTGCCAGCGGAGACAGGACAGGGGGTCATGGCTACACCTTC
14	TRBV30	.	.	TRBJ2-7	CAWNGQLSSYEQYF	TGTGCCTGGAACGGACAGCTTAGCTCCTACGAGCAGTACTTC
14	TRBV7-2	.	.	TRBJ2-7	CASSDGQDNMKQYF	TGTGCCAGCAGTGATGGGCAGGACAATATGAAGCAGTACTTC
11	TRBV4-1	.	.	TRBJ2-1	CASSLSSEQFF	TGCGCCAGCAGCCTTTCTAGTGAGCAGTTCTTC
14	TRBV6-1	.	TRBD2	TRBJ2-3	CASKGTSGMGTQYF	TGTGCCAGTAAGGGGACTAGCGGGATGGGTACGCAGTATTTT
14	TRBV6-6	.	TRBD1	TRBJ1-1	CASSSRQGVGEAFF	TGTGCCAGCAGTTCCCGACAGGGGGTCGGTGAAGCTTTCTTT
16	TRBV5-1	.	.	TRBJ1-2	CASSLVAEPSLYGYTF	TGCGCCAGCAGCTTGGTGGCGGAGCCTAGCCTTTATGGCTACACCTTC
17	TRBV7-2	few	TRBD1	TRBJ1-2	CASSPGGLGQGRDGYTF	TGTGCCAGCAGCCCCGGGGGGTTGGGACAGGGCAGGGATGGCTACACCTTC
12	TRBV6-5	.	TRBD1	TRBJ2-7	CASTDRVGEQYF	TGTGCCAGTACGGACAGGGTCGGCGAGCAGTACTTC
12	TRBV30	few	.	TRBJ1-4	CAWSDSYEKLFF	TGTGCCTGGAGTGACAGCTATGAAAAACTGTTTTTT
15	TRBV19	.	.	TRBJ2-7	CATQGAMSSSYEQYF	TGTGCCACCCAAGGGGCGATGTCGAGCTCCTACGAGCAGTACTTC
17	TRBV12-5	.	.	TRBJ1-1	CASGLPSKGLVNTEAFF	TGTGCTAGTGGTTTGCCGTCGAAGGGATTAGTAAACACTGAAGCTTTCTTT
16	TRBV2	.	TRBD2	TRBJ2-3	CASSDPGLAGSDTQYF	TGTGCCAGCAGTGACCCGGGACTAGCGGGTTCAGATACGCAGTATTTT
15	TRBV5-6	.	.	TRBJ1-5	CASTEGGRGNQPQHF	TGTGCCAGCACTGAGGGGGGTAGAGGCAATCAGCCCCAGCATTTT
19	TRBV15	.	TRBD2	TRBJ2-1	CATSRVFRVSGRGMHEQFF	TGTGCCACCAGCAGGGTATTCCGGGTTAGCGGGAGAGGGATGCATGAGCAGTTCTTC
18	TRBV5-6	.	TRBD2	TRBJ2-2	CASSDLSGGSRVTGELFF	TGTGCCAGCAGCGACCTAAGCGGGGGGTCTCGAGTCACCGGGGAGCTGTTTTTT
15	TRBV5-1	.	.	TRBJ2-3	CASSYQGVRTDTQYF	TGCGCCAGCAGCTATCAGGGCGTTCGTACAGATACGCAGTATTTT
15	TRBV18	.	TRBD1	TRBJ2-2	CASSPLGTGTGELFF	TGTGCCAGCTCACCCTTAGGGACAGGCACCGGGGAGCTGTTTTTT
14	TRBV19	once	TRBD1	TRBJ2-5	CASSMDRGQETQYF	TGTGCCAGTAGTATGGACAGGGGCCAAGAGACCCAGTACTTC
19	TRBV4-1	medium-sized	.	TRBJ1-5	CASSHSSSIRRTGNQPQHF	TGCGCCAGCAGCCACTCCTCTTCGATAAGACGGACAGGCAATCAGCCCCAGCATTTT
15	TRBV5-1	.	TRBD1	TRBJ2-2	CASSIGQGGTGELFF	TGCGCCAGCAGCATTGGACAGGGGGGCACCGGGGAGCTGTTTTTT
10	TRBV6-1	.	.	TRBJ2-1	CAHGWGEQFF	TGTGCCCACGGATGGGGAGAGCAGTTCTTC
17	TRBV7-3	.	TRBD1	TRBJ1-2	CASSLNRPGTGDNGYTF	TGTGCCAGCAGCTTAAACCGTCCCGGGACAGGGGATAATGGCTACACCTTC
13	TRBV14	.	.	TRBJ1-1	CASSPIRKTEAFF	TGTGCCAGCAGCCCTATCCGGAAGACTGAAGCTTTCTTT
15	TRBV18	.	.	TRBJ1-1	CASSPPIGSTTEAFF	TGTGCCAGCTCACCACCGATAGGGTCCACCACTGAAGCTTTCTTT
13	TRBV6-5	.	.	TRBJ1-3	CASSLHTGNTIYF	TGTGCCAGCAGTCTTCACACTGGAAACACCATATATTTT
14	TRBV30	.	.	TRBJ2-7	CAWTRLLDSYEQYF	TGTGCCTGGACCCGACTTTTGGATTCCTACGAGCAGTACTTC
12	TRBV7-2	.	.	TRBJ2-7	CASSPGRNEQYF	TGTGCCAGCAGCCCCGGACGAAACGAGCAGTACTTC
15	TRBV5-4	.	.	TRBJ1-4	CASSRIPAPGEKLFF	TGTGCCAGCAGCAGAATCCCGGCCCCAGGGGAAAAACTGTTTTTT
14	TRBV29-1	once	TRBD1	TRBJ2-3	CSVVQGARRDTQYF	TGCAGCGTTGTACAGGGGGCGCGAAGAGATACGCAGTATTTT
14	TRBV2	.	.	TRBJ2-3	CASSAAGRTDTQYF	TGTGCCAGCAGTGCGGCAGGACGCACAGATACGCAGTATTTT